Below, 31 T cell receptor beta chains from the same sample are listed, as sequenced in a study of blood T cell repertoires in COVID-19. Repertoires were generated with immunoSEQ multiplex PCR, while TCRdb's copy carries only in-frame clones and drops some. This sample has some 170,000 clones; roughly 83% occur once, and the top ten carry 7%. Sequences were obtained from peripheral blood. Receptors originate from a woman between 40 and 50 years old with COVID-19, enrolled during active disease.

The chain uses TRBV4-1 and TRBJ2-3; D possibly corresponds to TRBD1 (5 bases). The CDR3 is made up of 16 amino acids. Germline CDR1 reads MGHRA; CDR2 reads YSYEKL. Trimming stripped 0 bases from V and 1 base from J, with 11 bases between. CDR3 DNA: TGCGCCAGCAGCCAAGACGCAGGGTATGGCACAGATACGCAGTATTTT. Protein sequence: CASSQDAGYGTDTQYF.

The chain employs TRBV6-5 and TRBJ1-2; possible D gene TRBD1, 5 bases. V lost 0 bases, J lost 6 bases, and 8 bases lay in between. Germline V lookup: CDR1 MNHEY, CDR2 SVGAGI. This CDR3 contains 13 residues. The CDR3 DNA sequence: TGTGCCAGCAGTTACTCGATCAGGGATGGCTACACCTTC. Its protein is CASSYSIRDGYTF.

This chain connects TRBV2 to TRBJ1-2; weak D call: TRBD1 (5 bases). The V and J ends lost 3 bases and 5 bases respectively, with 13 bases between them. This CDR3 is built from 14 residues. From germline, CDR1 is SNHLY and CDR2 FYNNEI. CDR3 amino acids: CASSDRVVGYGYTF. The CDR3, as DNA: TGTGCCAGCAGTGACAGGGTAGTGGGGTATGGCTACACCTTC.

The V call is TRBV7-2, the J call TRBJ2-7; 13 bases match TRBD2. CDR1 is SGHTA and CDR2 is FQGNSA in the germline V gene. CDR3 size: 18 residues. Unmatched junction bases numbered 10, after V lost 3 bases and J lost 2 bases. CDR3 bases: TGTGCCAGCAGCTTCGCGACTAGCGGGAGGACCGCGGCCTACGAGCAGTACTTC. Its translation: CASSFATSGRTAAYEQYF.

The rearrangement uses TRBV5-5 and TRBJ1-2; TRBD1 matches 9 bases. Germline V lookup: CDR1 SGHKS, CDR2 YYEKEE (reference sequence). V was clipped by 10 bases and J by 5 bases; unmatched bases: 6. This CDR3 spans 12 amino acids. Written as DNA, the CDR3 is TGTGCCCCCTCAGACAGGGGGTATGGCTACACCTTC. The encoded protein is CAPSDRGYGYTF.

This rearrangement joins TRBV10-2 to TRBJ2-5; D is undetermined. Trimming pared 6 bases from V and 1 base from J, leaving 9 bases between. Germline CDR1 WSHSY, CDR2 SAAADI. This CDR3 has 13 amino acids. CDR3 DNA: TGCGCCAGCAGCGACGGCGGCCAAGAGACCCAGTACTTC. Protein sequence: CASSDGGQETQYF.

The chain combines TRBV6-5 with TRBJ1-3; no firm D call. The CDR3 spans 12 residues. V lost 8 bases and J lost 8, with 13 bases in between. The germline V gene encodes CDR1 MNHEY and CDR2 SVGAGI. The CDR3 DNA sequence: TGTGCCAGCGGACGGGGAGGGCACACCATATATTTT. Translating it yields CASGRGGHTIYF.

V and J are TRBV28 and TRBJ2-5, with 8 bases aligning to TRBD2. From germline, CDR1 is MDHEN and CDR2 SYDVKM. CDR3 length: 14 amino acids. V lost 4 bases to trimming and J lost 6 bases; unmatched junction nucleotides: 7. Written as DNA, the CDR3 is TGTGCCAGCAGTTCCCTAGCGGGTTTAAAGACCCAGTACTTC. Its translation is CASSSLAGLKTQYF.

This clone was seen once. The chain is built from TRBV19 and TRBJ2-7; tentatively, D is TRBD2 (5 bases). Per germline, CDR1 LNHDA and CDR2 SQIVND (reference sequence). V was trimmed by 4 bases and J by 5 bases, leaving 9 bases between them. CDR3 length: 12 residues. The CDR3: CASSRGNHEQYF. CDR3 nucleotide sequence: TGTGCCAGTAGTAGAGGGAACCACGAGCAGTACTTC.

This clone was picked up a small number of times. The CDR3 reads CASSFQGGGWNTQYF. The CDR3 DNA reads TGTGCCAGCAGCTTTCAAGGGGGGGGCTGGAATACGCAGTATTTT. This chain connects TRBV9 to TRBJ2-3, with D perhaps TRBD2 (7 bases). Germline values: CDR1 SGDLS, CDR2 YYNGEE. The V gene lost 4 bases and the J gene lost 7 bases, with 19 bases spanning the gap. This CDR3 region has 15 residues.

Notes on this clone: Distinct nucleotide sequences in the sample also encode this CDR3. The CDR3 sequence is CASSPGTSGETQYF. DNA of the CDR3: TGTGCCAGCAGCCCCGGGACTAGCGGGGAGACCCAGTACTTC. The chain carries TRBV9 and TRBJ2-5; 12 nucleotides match TRBD2. From germline, CDR1 is SGDLS and CDR2 YYNGEE. This CDR3 contains 14 residues. V was clipped by 4 bases and J by 5 bases; unmatched bases: 3.

CDR3 coding DNA: TGTGCCAGCAGCAAAGGGTTGGCGGGACTAGCCGCGCAGTATTTT. It translates to CASSKGLAGLAAQYF. The chain carries TRBV21-1 and TRBJ2-3; the table assigns TRBD2, which was not confirmed against the DNA. TRBV21-1 is a listed pseudogene. This CDR3 is 15 amino acids long.

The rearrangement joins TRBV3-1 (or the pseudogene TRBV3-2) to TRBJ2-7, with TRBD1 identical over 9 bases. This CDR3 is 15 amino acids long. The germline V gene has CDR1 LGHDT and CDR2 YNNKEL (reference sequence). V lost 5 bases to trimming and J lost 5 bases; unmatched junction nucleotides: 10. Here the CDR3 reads CASSYTGTGPHEQYF. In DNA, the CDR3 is TGTGCCAGCAGCTACACCGGGACAGGGCCCCACGAGCAGTACTTC.

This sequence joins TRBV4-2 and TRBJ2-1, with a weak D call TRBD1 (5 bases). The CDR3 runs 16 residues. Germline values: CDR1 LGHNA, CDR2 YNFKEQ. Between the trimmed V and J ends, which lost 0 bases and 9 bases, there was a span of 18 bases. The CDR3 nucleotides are TGTGCCAGCAGCCAAGATGCCGGCTTCTTGACAGCTGAGCAGTTCTTC. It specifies CASSQDAGFLTAEQFF.

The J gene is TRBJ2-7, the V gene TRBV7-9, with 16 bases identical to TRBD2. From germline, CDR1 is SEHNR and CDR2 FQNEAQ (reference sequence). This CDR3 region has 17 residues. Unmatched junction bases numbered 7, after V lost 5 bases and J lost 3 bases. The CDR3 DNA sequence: TGTGCCAGCAGCCCGTTGGGACTAGCGGGAGGGGTCTACGAGCAGTACTTC. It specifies CASSPLGLAGGVYEQYF.

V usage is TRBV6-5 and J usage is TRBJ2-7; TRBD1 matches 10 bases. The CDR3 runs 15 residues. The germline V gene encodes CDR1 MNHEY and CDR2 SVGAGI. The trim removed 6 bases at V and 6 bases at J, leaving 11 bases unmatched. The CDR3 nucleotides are TGTGCCAGCAGCCGTTCGGGACAGGGGTTCCTCGAGCAGTACTTC. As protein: CASSRSGQGFLEQYF.

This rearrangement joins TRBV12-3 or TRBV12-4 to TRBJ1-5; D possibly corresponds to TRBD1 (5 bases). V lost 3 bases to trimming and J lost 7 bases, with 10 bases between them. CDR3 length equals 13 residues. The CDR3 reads CASSLGRGQPQHF. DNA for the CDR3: TGTGCCAGCAGTTTGGGGAGGGGCCAGCCCCAGCATTTT.

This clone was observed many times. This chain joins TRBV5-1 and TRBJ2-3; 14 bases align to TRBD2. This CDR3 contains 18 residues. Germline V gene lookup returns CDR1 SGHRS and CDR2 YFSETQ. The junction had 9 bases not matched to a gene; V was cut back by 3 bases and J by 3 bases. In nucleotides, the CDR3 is TGCGCCAGCAGCTCCGTCGGGACTAGCGGGAGAACAACAGATACGCAGTATTTT. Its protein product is CASSSVGTSGRTTDTQYF.

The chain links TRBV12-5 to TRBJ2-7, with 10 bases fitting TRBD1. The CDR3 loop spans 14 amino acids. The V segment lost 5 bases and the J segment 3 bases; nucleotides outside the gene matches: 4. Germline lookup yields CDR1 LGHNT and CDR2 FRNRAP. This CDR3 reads CASGGGQGNYEQYF. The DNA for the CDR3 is TGTGCTAGTGGTGGGGGACAGGGGAACTACGAGCAGTACTTC. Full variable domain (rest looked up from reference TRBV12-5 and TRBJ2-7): DARVTQTPRHKVTEMGQEVTMRCQPILGHNTVFWYRQTMMQGLELLAYFRNRAPLDDSGMPKDRFSAEMPDATLATLKIQPSEPRDSAVYFCASGGGQGNYEQYFGPGTRLTVT.

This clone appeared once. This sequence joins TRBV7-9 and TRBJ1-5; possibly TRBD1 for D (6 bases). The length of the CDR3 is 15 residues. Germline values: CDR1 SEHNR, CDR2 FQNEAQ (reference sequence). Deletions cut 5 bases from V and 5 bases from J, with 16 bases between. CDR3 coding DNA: TGTGCCAGCAGCGCAAGAGGGGGGGAGGATCAGCCCCAGCATTTT. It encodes CASSARGGEDQPQHF.

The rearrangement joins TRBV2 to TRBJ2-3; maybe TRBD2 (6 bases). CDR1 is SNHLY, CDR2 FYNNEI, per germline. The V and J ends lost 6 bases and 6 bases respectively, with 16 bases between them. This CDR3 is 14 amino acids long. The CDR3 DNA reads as TGTGCCAGCAGAGTCTACTTGGGAGGCGATACGCAGTATTTT. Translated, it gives CASRVYLGGDTQYF.

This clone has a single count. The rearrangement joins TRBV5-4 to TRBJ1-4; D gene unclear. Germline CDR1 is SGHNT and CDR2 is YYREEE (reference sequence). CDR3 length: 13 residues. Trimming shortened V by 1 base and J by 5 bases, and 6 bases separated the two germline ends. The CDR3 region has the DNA TGTGCCAGCAGCTTGCCAGAAAATGAAAAACTGTTTTTT. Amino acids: CASSLPENEKLFF.

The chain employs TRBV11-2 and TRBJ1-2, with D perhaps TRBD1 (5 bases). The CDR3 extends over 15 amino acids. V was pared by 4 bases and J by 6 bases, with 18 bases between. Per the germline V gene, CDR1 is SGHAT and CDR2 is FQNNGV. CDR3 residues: CASSSQLGLEDGYTF. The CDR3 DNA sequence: TGTGCCAGCAGCTCTCAGTTGGGGCTTGAGGATGGCTACACCTTC.

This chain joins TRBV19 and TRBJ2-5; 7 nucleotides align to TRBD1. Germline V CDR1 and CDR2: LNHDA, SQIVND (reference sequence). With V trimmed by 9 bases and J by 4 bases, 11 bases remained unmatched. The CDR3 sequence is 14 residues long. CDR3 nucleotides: TGTGCCAGCTCATTACAGGGGTTGGGAGAGACCCAGTACTTC. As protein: CASSLQGLGETQYF.

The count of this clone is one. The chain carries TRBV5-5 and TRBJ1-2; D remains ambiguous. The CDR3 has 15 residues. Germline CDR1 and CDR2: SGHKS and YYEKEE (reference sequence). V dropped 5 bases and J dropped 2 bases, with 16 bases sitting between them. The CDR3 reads CASRSRAVLNYGYTF. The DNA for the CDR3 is TGTGCCAGCAGATCGAGGGCGGTACTAAACTATGGCTACACCTTC.

The CDR3 bases are TGCGCCAGCAGCTCAATGAGGGCGGGTGCAGCTACGCAGTATTTT. It is translated as CASSSMRAGAATQYF. V gene TRBV5-1 combines with J gene TRBJ2-3; D perhaps matches TRBD2 (5 bases). The ends were cut back, 3 bases at V and 8 bases at J, with 19 bases in the middle. Germline V gene sequence: CDR1 SGHRS, CDR2 YFSETQ. The CDR3 sequence is 15 residues long.

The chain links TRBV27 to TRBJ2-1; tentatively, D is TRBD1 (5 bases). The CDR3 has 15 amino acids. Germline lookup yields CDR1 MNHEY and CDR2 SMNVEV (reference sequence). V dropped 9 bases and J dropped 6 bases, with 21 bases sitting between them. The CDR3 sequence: CASSLGVGAVNEQFF. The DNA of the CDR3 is TGTGCCAGTAGCTTAGGAGTTGGGGCTGTCAATGAGCAGTTCTTC.

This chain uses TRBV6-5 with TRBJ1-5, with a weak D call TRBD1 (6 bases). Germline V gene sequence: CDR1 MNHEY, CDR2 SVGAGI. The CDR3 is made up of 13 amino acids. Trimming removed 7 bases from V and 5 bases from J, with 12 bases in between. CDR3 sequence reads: CASTPAGDQPQHF. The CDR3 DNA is TGTGCCAGCACCCCGGCAGGGGATCAGCCCCAGCATTTT.

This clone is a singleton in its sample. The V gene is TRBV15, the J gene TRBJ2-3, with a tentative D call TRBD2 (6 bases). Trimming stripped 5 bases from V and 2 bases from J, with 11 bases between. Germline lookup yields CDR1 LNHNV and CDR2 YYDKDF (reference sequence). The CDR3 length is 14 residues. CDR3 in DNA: TGTGCCACCAGCTCGGGGGAACCCACAGATACGCAGTATTTT. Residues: CATSSGEPTDTQYF. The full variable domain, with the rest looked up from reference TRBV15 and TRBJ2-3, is DAMVIQNPRYQVTQFGKPVTLSCSQTLNHNVMYWYQQKSSQAPKLLFHYYDKDFNNEADTPDNFQSRRPNTSFCFLDIRSPGLGDTAMYLCATSSGEPTDTQYFGPGTRLTVL.

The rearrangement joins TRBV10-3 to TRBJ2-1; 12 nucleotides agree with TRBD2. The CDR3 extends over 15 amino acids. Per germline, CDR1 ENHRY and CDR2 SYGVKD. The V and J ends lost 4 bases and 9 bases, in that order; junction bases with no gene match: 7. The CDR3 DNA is TGTGCCATCAGTGGTTCTAGCGGGGGGGCTAGTGAGCAGTTCTTC. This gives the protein CAISGSSGGASEQFF.

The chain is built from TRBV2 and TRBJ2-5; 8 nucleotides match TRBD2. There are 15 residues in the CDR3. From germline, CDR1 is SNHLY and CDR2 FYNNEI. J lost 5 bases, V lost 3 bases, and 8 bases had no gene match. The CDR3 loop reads CASSDNPGGPETQYF. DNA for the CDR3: TGTGCCAGCAGTGATAACCCGGGAGGGCCGGAGACCCAGTACTTC. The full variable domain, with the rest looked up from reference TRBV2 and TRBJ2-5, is EPEVTQTPSHQVTQMGQEVILRCVPISNHLYFYWYRQILGQKVEFLVSFYNNEISEKSEIFDDQFSVERPDGSNFTLKIRSTKLEDSAMYFCASSDNPGGPETQYFGPGTRLLVL.